Below are 14 T cell receptor beta chains sequenced from a single sample in a study of T cell responses to AZD1222 COVID-19 vaccine. Data came from immunoSEQ multiplex PCR; TCRdb stores just in-frame clones and leaves some out. In the table there are 130,000 to 150,000 clones, approximately 85% of which are singletons. Specimen: peripheral blood, collected on day 0 of MenACWY control vaccination. The receptor set was obtained from an adult in good health.

The chain recombines TRBV6-6 with TRBJ1-3; 8 nucleotides line up with TRBD1. From germline, CDR1 is MNHNY and CDR2 SVGAGI (reference sequence). This CDR3 spans 17 amino acids. Losses at the gene ends were 5 bases for V and 1 base for J; bases not matched to a gene: 10. The CDR3 spells CASSHRTGSLSGNTIYF. Here the CDR3 DNA reads TGTGCCAGCAGTCACCGGACAGGGAGTTTATCTGGAAACACCATATATTTT.

V gene TRBV7-9 combines with J gene TRBJ1-2; D unclear. This CDR3 spans 14 amino acids. V lost 2 bases and J lost 1, with 8 bases in between. Per germline, CDR1 SEHNR and CDR2 FQNEAQ (reference sequence). CDR3 residues: CASSLQTLNYGYTF. Written as DNA, the CDR3 is TGTGCCAGCAGCTTACAGACACTTAACTATGGCTACACCTTC.

This clone was observed once. The rearrangement joins TRBV5-6 to TRBJ1-2; weak D call: TRBD1 (5 bases). The CDR3 totals 11 residues. The V gene's germline CDR1 is SGHDT and CDR2 YYEEEE. Trimming removed 1 base from V and 8 bases from J, with 6 bases in between. CDR3 nucleotides: TGTGCCAGCAGCTTGCGGGGGGGCTACACCTTC. Translation: CASSLRGGYTF.

The chain uses TRBV7-6 and TRBJ1-4, with D maybe TRBD1 (6 bases). V was cut by 5 bases and J by 4 bases, with 11 bases left in between. Germline V gene data show CDR1 as SGHVS and CDR2 as FNYEAQ. The CDR3 extends over 14 amino acids. The CDR3 spells CASSQDRFNEKLFF. Here the CDR3 DNA reads TGTGCCAGCAGCCAGGACAGATTTAATGAAAAACTGTTTTTT.

The chain recombines TRBV5-4 with TRBJ1-2; tentative D call: TRBD1 (5 bases). The V end was cut by 4 bases, the J end by 5 bases, with 15 bases between. The CDR3 length is 14 residues. Looked up from germline, CDR1 is SGHNT and CDR2 is YYREEE (reference sequence). CDR3 sequence reads: CASSHRTALYGYTF. CDR3 bases: TGTGCCAGCAGCCACAGGACGGCACTTTATGGCTACACCTTC.

The J gene is TRBJ1-4, the V gene TRBV5-4, with a tentative D call TRBD1 (6 bases). This CDR3 has 17 amino acids. In germline, CDR1 is SGHNT, CDR2 YYREEE (reference sequence). V shed 1 base and J shed 2 bases, with 15 bases lying between them. The chain's CDR3 is CASSLRPQGFTNEKLFF. CDR3 nucleotides: TGTGCCAGCAGCTTGCGACCACAGGGTTTCACTAATGAAAAACTGTTTTTT.

The chain carries TRBV30 and TRBJ1-1; possible D gene TRBD1, 6 bases. CDR3 length equals 13 residues. Per germline, CDR1 GTSNPN and CDR2 SVGIG (reference sequence). V was cut by 3 bases and J by 1 base, with 9 bases left in between. The CDR3 region is CAWRLQGNTEAFF. CDR3 DNA: TGTGCCTGGAGACTACAGGGGAACACTGAAGCTTTCTTT.

The rearrangement links TRBV4-1 to TRBJ1-6, with TRBD1 as a possible D gene (5 bases). The germline V and J ends were trimmed by 4 bases and 11 bases, with 21 bases remaining between them. CDR3 size: 16 residues. CDR1 MGHRA and CDR2 YSYEKL come from the germline V gene. CDR3 sequence: CASSLQTRGGGAPLHF. The CDR3, as DNA: TGCGCCAGCAGCCTCCAAACCCGTGGGGGGGGAGCACCCCTCCACTTT.

The chain uses TRBV6-5 and TRBJ2-5; 7 bases align to TRBD1. The CDR3 loop spans 13 amino acids. The V gene's germline CDR1 is MNHEY and CDR2 SVGAGI. The V segment lost 8 bases and the J segment 4 bases; nucleotides outside the gene matches: 7. CDR3 nucleotide sequence: TGTGCCAGCGTCCGAAACAGGGGAGAGACCCAGTACTTC. Protein product: CASVRNRGETQYF.

The V gene is TRBV4-1, the J gene TRBJ1-2; D is undetermined. Germline V CDR1 and CDR2: MGHRA, YSYEKL. This CDR3 spans 17 amino acids. The V end lost 0 bases, the J end lost 5 bases, and 19 bases lay between the germline ends. The CDR3 loop reads CASSQDALVRLGYGYTF. CDR3 nucleotides: TGCGCCAGCAGCCAAGATGCCCTGGTCAGGCTTGGATATGGCTACACCTTC.

Concerning this clone: Other DNA sequences in this sample translate to the same CDR3. The CDR3 region is CASSPRQGTYEQYV. The DNA for the CDR3 is TGTGCCAGCTCACCCCGACAGGGGACCTACGAGCAGTACGTC. The gene calls are TRBV18 and TRBJ2-7; 8 nucleotides line up with TRBD1. Germline CDR1 and CDR2: KGHSH and LQKENI. This CDR3 contains 14 residues. The V and J ends lost 3 bases and 2 bases, in that order; junction bases with no gene match: 3.

A few counts support this clone. This chain links TRBV7-9 with TRBJ2-7; D call uncertain. Trimming left V 5 bases short and J 3 bases short, with 8 bases between. The CDR3 is 12 residues long. Germline values: CDR1 SEHNR, CDR2 FQNEAQ (reference sequence). The CDR3 DNA sequence: TGTGCCAGCAGCGCAGCACTCTACGAGCAGTACTTC. Translation gives CASSAALYEQYF.

This clone was found a few times. The chain has TRBV4-1 and TRBJ1-1; D unresolved. The germline V gene encodes CDR1 MGHRA and CDR2 YSYEKL. V shed 1 base and J shed 0 bases, with 9 bases lying between them. The CDR3 contains 15 residues. The CDR3 DNA follows: TGCGCCAGCAGCCAAGGGACCGCTCTGAACACTGAAGCTTTCTTT. Protein sequence: CASSQGTALNTEAFF.

The chain carries TRBV12-3 or TRBV12-4 and TRBJ1-1; D gene ambiguous. The CDR3 covers 11 residues. V gave up 6 bases and J gave up 6 bases, with 8 bases separating them. CDR3 loop: CASSPSAEAFF. DNA for the CDR3: TGTGCCAGCAGCCCGTCTGCTGAAGCTTTCTTT.